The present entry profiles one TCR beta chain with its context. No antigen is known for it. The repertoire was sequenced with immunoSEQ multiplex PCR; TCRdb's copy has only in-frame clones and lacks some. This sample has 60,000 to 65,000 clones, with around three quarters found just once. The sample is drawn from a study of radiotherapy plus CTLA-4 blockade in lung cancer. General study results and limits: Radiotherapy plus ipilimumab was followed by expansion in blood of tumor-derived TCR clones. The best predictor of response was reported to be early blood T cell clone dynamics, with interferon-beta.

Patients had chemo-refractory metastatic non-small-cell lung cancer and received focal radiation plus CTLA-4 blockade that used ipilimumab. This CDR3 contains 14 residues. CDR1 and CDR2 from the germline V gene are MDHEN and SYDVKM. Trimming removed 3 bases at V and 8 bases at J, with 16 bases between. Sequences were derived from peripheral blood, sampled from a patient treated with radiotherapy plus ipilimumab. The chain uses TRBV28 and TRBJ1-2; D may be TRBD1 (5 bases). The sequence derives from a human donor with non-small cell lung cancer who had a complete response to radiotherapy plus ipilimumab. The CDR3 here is CASSLVQGSSGYTF. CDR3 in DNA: TGTGCCAGCAGTTTGGTGCAGGGTTCGTCGGGCTACACCTTC.